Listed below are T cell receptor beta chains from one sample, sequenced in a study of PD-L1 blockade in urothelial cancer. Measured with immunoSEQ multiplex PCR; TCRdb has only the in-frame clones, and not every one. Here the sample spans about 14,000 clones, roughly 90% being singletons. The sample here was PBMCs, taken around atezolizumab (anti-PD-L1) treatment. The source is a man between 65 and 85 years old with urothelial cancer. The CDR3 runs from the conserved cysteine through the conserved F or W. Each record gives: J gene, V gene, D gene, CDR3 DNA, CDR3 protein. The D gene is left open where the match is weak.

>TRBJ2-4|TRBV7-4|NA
TGTGCCAGCAGCCCCGGTCTGTTCGGGGCAGGGGATAAACTCCTAGCCAAAAACATTCAGTACTTC
CASSPGLFGAGDKLLAKNIQYF